A single sample is the source of the 7 T cell receptor beta chains below, sequenced in a study of blood T cell repertoires in COVID-19. Assay used: immunoSEQ multiplex PCR; TCRdb lists only in-frame clones, some missing. The sample lists about 80,000 clones; roughly 89% were seen once. Material: peripheral blood. The source is a woman in her forties or fifties in a cohort sampled during active COVID-19.

The chain is built from TRBV30 and TRBJ1-4; the D is unclear. Germline loops: CDR1 GTSNPN, CDR2 SVGIG (reference sequence). This CDR3 has 14 residues. V was clipped by 2 bases and J by 4 bases, with 11 bases between them. CDR3 DNA sequence: TGTGCCTGGAGTACCCAGGCATTTAATGAAAAACTGTTTTTT. Amino acids: CAWSTQAFNEKLFF.

The chain carries TRBV18 and TRBJ2-2; a weak D match, TRBD2 (7 bases). With 1 base removed from V and 2 bases from J, the gap between germline ends came to 14 bases. The length of the CDR3 is 17 residues. Germline V gene data show CDR1 as KGHSH and CDR2 as LQKENI. The CDR3 DNA reads as TGTGCCAGCTCACCACGTTTCGCGGGGGCCAACACCGGGGAGCTGTTTTTT. Translated: CASSPRFAGANTGELFF.

V is TRBV7-8 and J is TRBJ1-4, with D unresolved. The V gene's germline CDR1 is SGHVS and CDR2 FQNEAQ. Deletions cut 6 bases from V and 5 bases from J, with 16 bases between. This CDR3 is built from 15 residues. CDR3 loop: CASRPVDKGNEKLFF. CDR3 DNA sequence: TGTGCCAGCAGACCAGTCGACAAAGGAAATGAAAAACTGTTTTTT.

The V call is TRBV15, the J call TRBJ1-1; D is perhaps TRBD1 (5 bases). V lost 5 bases to trimming and J lost 4 bases, with 17 bases between them. The CDR3 has 15 amino acids. Germline V gene data show CDR1 as LNHNV and CDR2 as YYDKDF (reference sequence). This CDR3 reads CATSPRTSLGTEAFF. The DNA of the CDR3 is TGTGCCACCAGCCCTCGGACAAGTTTGGGCACTGAAGCTTTCTTT.

The chain has TRBV2 and TRBJ2-4; 7 bases agree with TRBD2. V trimming: 8 bases; J trimming: 7 bases; junction bases outside the gene matches: 2. This CDR3 is 11 amino acids long. Germline values: CDR1 SNHLY, CDR2 FYNNEI. The CDR3 DNA sequence: TGTGCCAGCGACGGGGGGAACATTCAGTACTTC. Translation: CASDGGNIQYF.

This rearrangement joins TRBV7-2 to TRBJ1-1, with D unresolved. CDR3 size: 14 residues. V was trimmed by 5 bases and J by 6 bases, leaving 16 bases between them. The germline CDR1 and CDR2 sequences are SGHTA and FQGNSA. The CDR3 DNA reads TGTGCCAGCAGCCGTACGGGGATTTCATCTGAAGCTTTCTTT. This codes for CASSRTGISSEAFF.

This clone was counted between two and nine times. The genes are TRBV7-9 and TRBJ2-7, with 9 bases lining up with TRBD2. CDR1 and CDR2 from the germline V gene are SEHNR and FQNEAQ (reference sequence). Germline trimming cut 5 bases from V and 5 bases from J; bases unmatched to any gene: 10. This CDR3 has 15 amino acids. CDR3 residues: CASSQTAGGPDEQYF. The CDR3 DNA is TGTGCCAGCAGCCAGACCGCGGGGGGGCCGGACGAGCAGTACTTC.